This T cell receptor (beta chain) was obtained from a study of CD8 T cells in Susac syndrome. The CDR3 is 14 residues long. Germline V gene sequence: CDR1 DFQATT, CDR2 SNEGSKA (reference sequence). With V trimmed by 3 bases and J by 1 base, 2 bases remained unmatched. Reverse transcription of about 0.5 to 1 ug RNA used random hexamers. TCRdb recomputed calls from the immunoSEQ multiplex PCR reads with MiXCR, one row per CDR3 protein. The sample shows 180,000 or so distinct CDR3 sequences, less than 95% of them seen only once. The material sequenced was CD4+ T cells from PBMCs. The source of this sequence is a human donor in good health. This chain uses TRBV20-1 with TRBJ2-1; 8 bases line up with TRBD2. This CDR3 reads CSASGRVSYNEQFF. CDR3 DNA: TGCAGTGCTAGCGGGAGGGTATCCTACAATGAGCAGTTCTTC.